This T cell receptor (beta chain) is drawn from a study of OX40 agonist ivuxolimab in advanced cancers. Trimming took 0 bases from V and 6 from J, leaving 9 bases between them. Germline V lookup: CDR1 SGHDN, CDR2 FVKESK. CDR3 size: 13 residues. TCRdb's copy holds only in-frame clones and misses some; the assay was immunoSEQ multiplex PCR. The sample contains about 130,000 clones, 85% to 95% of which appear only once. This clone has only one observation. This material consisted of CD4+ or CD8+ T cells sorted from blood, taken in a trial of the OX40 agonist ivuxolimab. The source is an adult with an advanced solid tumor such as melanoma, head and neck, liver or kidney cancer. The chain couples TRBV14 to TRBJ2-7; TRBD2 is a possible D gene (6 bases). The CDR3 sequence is CASSQDVGGEQYF. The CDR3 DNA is TGTGCCAGCAGCCAAGATGTGGGGGGCGAGCAGTACTTC.